A selection of T cell receptor beta chains follows, all from one sample in a study of T cell repertoires in cytomegalovirus infection. TCRdb itself ran the reads through MiXCR, one entry per CDR3 protein. The data contain more than 400,000 distinct CDR3 sequences, 26% of them seen just once; the ten biggest clones take up around 13%. Sequences were obtained from PBMCs. Every receptor here comes from a human donor in good health (CMV status not recorded). Some clones in this sample may be carry-over from other donors' samples. CDR3s include the opening cysteine and the closing phenylalanine or tryptophan. A D gene is named only where the DNA matches it firmly. Clone size appears in some rows only: once, few, many, or a class for an expanded clone.

d_call	v_call	cdr3_length	clone_size	j_call	cdr3_aa	cdr3_nt
NA	TRBV6-1	11	NA	TRBJ2-1	CASRIYNEQFF	TGTGCCAGCCGGATCTACAATGAGCAGTTCTTC
NA	TRBV10-3	14	NA	TRBJ2-2	CAINADRNTGELFF	TGTGCCATCAACGCGGACAGGAACACCGGGGAGCTGTTTTTT
NA	TRBV5-6	15	NA	TRBJ2-2	CASSPRRENVGELFF	TGTGCCAGCAGCCCGAGGAGGGAGAATGTCGGGGAGCTGTTTTTT
TRBD1	TRBV6-5	15	NA	TRBJ1-2	CASTKGQGRSYGYTF	TGTGCCAGCACCAAGGGACAGGGAAGGAGCTATGGCTACACCTTC
NA	TRBV7-6	14	many	TRBJ1-1	CASSPTARNTEAFF	TGTGCCAGCAGCCCCACCGCCAGGAACACTGAAGCTTTCTTT
NA	TRBV7-2	14	many	TRBJ1-2	CASSQGPGSYGYTF	TGTGCCAGCAGCCAAGGGCCGGGGAGCTATGGCTACACCTTC
NA	TRBV20-1	15	NA	TRBJ1-2	CSARRAAGIFGGYTF	TGCAGTGCTAGACGCGCGGCAGGGATATTCGGTGGCTACACCTTC
TRBD1	TRBV7-2	15	many	TRBJ1-1	CASSQRTGSNTEAFF	TGTGCCAGCAGCCAGCGGACAGGGTCGAACACTGAAGCTTTCTTT
NA	TRBV7-8	14	many	TRBJ1-1	CASSRRTAGTEAFF	TGTGCCAGCAGCCGGCGGACAGCGGGGACTGAAGCTTTCTTT
NA	TRBV7-8	15	few	TRBJ1-1	CASSLEGSQGTEAFF	TGTGCCAGCAGCTTAGAAGGGTCCCAGGGGACTGAAGCTTTCTTT
TRBD1	TRBV6-5	16	NA	TRBJ2-7	CASLPQGGQGVYEQYF	TGTGCCAGCTTACCTCAAGGGGGACAGGGGGTCTACGAGCAGTACTTC
TRBD2	TRBV7-8	12	few	TRBJ2-2	CAGLAGVGELFF	TGCGCCGGGCTAGCGGGAGTCGGGGAGCTGTTTTTT
TRBD1	TRBV19	18	few	TRBJ1-6	CASSTTVLRDRGPPPLHF	TGTGCCAGTAGTACGACAGTTCTACGGGACAGGGGGCCGCCACCCCTCCACTTT
NA	TRBV7-9	17	few	TRBJ2-1	CASSPLMGRRGYNEQFF	TGTGCCAGCAGCCCTTTAATGGGACGCAGGGGCTACAATGAGCAGTTCTTC
TRBD2	TRBV4-2	15	NA	TRBJ2-7	CASSSPGLDDYEQYF	TGTGCCAGCAGCTCACCGGGACTAGACGACTACGAGCAGTACTTC
NA	TRBV12-3/TRBV12-4	13	many	TRBJ2-5	CASSLSHQETQYF	TGTGCCAGCAGTTTGTCACACCAAGAGACCCAGTACTTC
NA	TRBV10-2	16	NA	TRBJ2-3	CASRSWEGGDTDTQYF	TGCGCCAGCAGAAGTTGGGAAGGAGGGGACACAGATACGCAGTATTTT
NA	TRBV19	16	NA	TRBJ1-4	CASSSSYREFWEKLFF	TGTGCCAGTAGCAGCAGCTACAGGGAGTTTTGGGAAAAACTGTTTTTT
TRBD2	TRBV7-2	14	many	TRBJ2-7	CASSLDSGFNEQYF	TGTGCCAGCAGCTTAGATAGCGGGTTCAACGAGCAGTACTTC
NA	TRBV7-4	14	few	TRBJ1-2	CASSLVGAADGYTF	TGTGCCAGCAGCTTAGTCGGGGCAGCTGATGGCTACACCTTC
NA	TRBV4-1	15	NA	TRBJ1-1	CASSQGEGRYTEAFF	TGCGCCAGCAGCCAAGGGGAGGGACGTTACACTGAAGCTTTCTTT
NA	TRBV7-2	14	many	TRBJ1-1	CASSPDRPSTEAFF	TGTGCCAGCAGCCCAGACAGGCCTTCCACTGAAGCTTTCTTT
TRBD2	TRBV6-2/TRBV6-3	15	NA	TRBJ2-7	CASTGTSGDSYEQYF	TGTGCCAGCACTGGGACTAGCGGAGACTCCTACGAGCAGTACTTC
TRBD1	TRBV6-2/TRBV6-3	14	NA	TRBJ1-2	CASKTGGANYGYTF	TGTGCCAGCAAGACAGGGGGAGCTAACTATGGCTACACCTTC
NA	TRBV19	17	NA	TRBJ1-1	CASSIVGSDSYPTDAFF	TGTGCCAGTAGTATAGTGGGGTCCGACTCGTATCCCACTGACGCTTTCTTT
NA	TRBV20-1	13	NA	TRBJ1-1	CSATTPEVTEAFF	TGCAGTGCGACGACTCCGGAGGTCACTGAAGCTTTCTTT
NA	TRBV6-2/TRBV6-3	12	NA	TRBJ2-7	CASGSSSYEQYF	TGTGCCAGCGGGAGTAGCTCCTACGAGCAGTACTTC
NA	TRBV4-1	13	NA	TRBJ1-2	CASSHLGAYGYTF	TGCGCCAGCAGCCACCTCGGGGCCTATGGCTACACCTTC
TRBD2	TRBV7-2	16	many	TRBJ2-1	CASSAGRGLAGDEQFF	TGTGCCAGCAGCGCAGGTCGGGGACTAGCGGGCGATGAGCAGTTCTTC
TRBD1	TRBV7-2	13	many	TRBJ1-1	CASSSRQGAEAFF	TGTGCCAGCAGCTCGAGACAGGGGGCCGAAGCTTTCTTT
TRBD1	TRBV12-3/TRBV12-4	14	NA	TRBJ1-2	CASSYQDRTYGYTF	TGTGCCAGCAGCTACCAGGACAGGACCTATGGCTACACCTTC
TRBD2	TRBV7-6	14	NA	TRBJ2-5	CASSLAEIQETQYF	TGTGCCAGCAGCCTAGCGGAGATCCAAGAGACCCAGTACTTC
TRBD1	TRBV15	17	once	TRBJ2-1	CATSSNPGQGGSNEQFF	TGTGCCACCAGCAGTAACCCAGGACAGGGTGGGTCCAATGAGCAGTTCTTC
NA	TRBV3-1	13	once	TRBJ2-1	CASSTRRTFEQFF	TGTGCCAGCAGCACCCGCAGAACCTTTGAGCAGTTCTTC
TRBD2	TRBV11-3	15	NA	TRBJ2-7	CASSLDSGSLYEQYF	TGTGCCAGCAGCTTAGATAGCGGGAGTCTCTACGAGCAGTACTTC
NA	TRBV6-2/TRBV6-3	13	few	TRBJ1-5	CASSEDGLQPQHF	TGTGCCAGCAGTGAGGACGGACTGCAGCCCCAGCATTTT
TRBD1	TRBV7-9	15	NA	TRBJ1-2	CASSFSQGLIDGYTF	TGTGCCAGCAGCTTCTCACAGGGGCTAATTGATGGCTACACCTTC
TRBD1	TRBV7-9	16	NA	TRBJ1-1	CASSLTYRGENTEAFF	TGTGCCAGCAGCTTAACTTACAGGGGCGAAAACACTGAAGCTTTCTTT
NA	TRBV6-5	15	few	TRBJ1-3	CASSYGVSSGNTIYF	TGTGCCAGCAGTTACGGGGTGAGCTCTGGAAACACCATATATTTT
TRBD2	TRBV28	21	NA	TRBJ2-1	CASSFRSTRLAGVFAYNEQFF	TGTGCCAGCAGTTTTCGGTCCACCCGACTAGCGGGAGTATTCGCCTACAATGAGCAGTTCTTC
TRBD1	TRBV2	16	few	TRBJ1-2	CASSEAVGQGAYGYTF	TGTGCCAGCAGTGAAGCGGTGGGCCAGGGGGCCTATGGCTACACCTTC
NA	TRBV12-3/TRBV12-4	12	NA	TRBJ2-3	CASTDSADTQYF	TGTGCCAGCACTGACAGTGCAGATACGCAGTATTTT
NA	TRBV7-2	15	many	TRBJ2-5	CASSIFTTGPETQYF	TGTGCCAGCAGCATTTTTACCACAGGGCCAGAGACCCAGTACTTC
TRBD1	TRBV7-2	15	few	TRBJ2-7	CASSPSWTGGSEQYF	TGTGCCAGCAGCCCGTCCTGGACAGGGGGCAGCGAGCAGTACTTC
TRBD1	TRBV28	14	many	TRBJ1-1	CASSSGTGDTEAFF	TGTGCCAGCAGCTCGGGGACAGGGGACACTGAAGCTTTCTTT
NA	TRBV19	13	NA	TRBJ1-1	CASSIWGNTEAFF	TGTGCCAGTAGTATATGGGGGAACACTGAAGCTTTCTTT
NA	TRBV7-2	13	NA	TRBJ1-1	CASSPIVSTDAFF	TGTGCCAGCAGCCCGATAGTCAGCACTGATGCTTTCTTT
TRBD2	TRBV2	18	few	TRBJ2-5	CASSGGTSGKIAQETQYF	TGTGCCAGCAGTGGAGGGACTAGCGGGAAAATCGCGCAAGAGACCCAGTACTTC
NA	TRBV5-5	12	NA	TRBJ2-1	CATAMVYNEQFF	TGTGCCACAGCAATGGTCTACAATGAGCAGTTCTTC
NA	TRBV7-9	15	many	TRBJ1-4	CASRNSGTHGEKLFF	TGTGCCAGCCGCAACAGTGGGACGCACGGAGAAAAACTGTTTTTT